Reported below is one T cell receptor beta chain. Its cognate antigen is unknown. The CDR3 spans 14 residues. Germline assignment: CDR1 MGHRA and CDR2 YSYEKL. The V end lost 5 bases, the J end lost 1 base, and 10 bases lay between the germline ends. The sample comes from a study of post-analysis software for immune sequencing data. The study, taken as a whole, reports: Controls showed significantly higher normalized Chao1 diversity than did multiple sclerosis patients. Five TRBV segments, TRBV5-6, TRBV5-1 and TRBV20-1 among them, were found more frequent in patients than controls.

TCR beta libraries were prepared from cDNA with unique molecular identifiers. Each CDR3 protein gets one entry after TCRdb re-called the PCR reads with MiXCR. In the table there are fewer than 850,000 distinct CDR3 sequences, 30% of which are singletons. Sequenced input: blood. The origin of this receptor is a girl aged 5-17 years with multiple sclerosis. The genes are TRBV4-1 and TRBJ2-3; D is ambiguous. This chain's CDR3 is CASSLRVGTDTQYF. CDR3 DNA sequence: TGCGCCAGCAGCTTACGCGTGGGCACAGATACGCAGTATTTT.